One and the same sample provided the 17 T cell receptor beta chains below, sequenced in a study of blood T cell repertoires in COVID-19. The method was immunoSEQ multiplex PCR; TCRdb's version includes in-frame clones alone and lacks a portion of them. The sample has about 220,000 clones, 87% seen once. Sequenced: peripheral blood. The source of these receptors is a man aged 35 to 55 with active or convalescent COVID-19.

The chain couples TRBV6-5 to TRBJ2-1; possibly TRBD1 for D (5 bases). V lost 2 bases to trimming and J lost 4 bases, with 12 bases between them. Germline CDR1 reads MNHEY; CDR2 reads SVGAGI. This CDR3 comprises 15 residues. CDR3 nucleotide sequence: TGTGCCAGCAGTTACGGTACAGGCCCATACAATGAGCAGTTCTTC. This encodes CASSYGTGPYNEQFF.

V is TRBV9 and J is TRBJ1-3, with unresolved D. V was shortened by 0 bases and J by 3 bases, with 7 bases between the two germline ends. The CDR3 contains 14 residues. Germline CDR1 SGDLS, CDR2 YYNGEE. CDR3 region: CASSVGGNGNTIYF. DNA for the CDR3: TGTGCCAGCAGCGTAGGAGGGAATGGAAACACCATATATTTT.

The chain has TRBV19 and TRBJ1-5, with D possibly TRBD1 on 5 matching bases. There are 11 residues in the CDR3. V was shortened by 1 base and J by 11 bases, with 6 bases between the two germline ends. Germline CDR1 reads LNHDA; CDR2 reads SQIVND (reference sequence). The CDR3 spells CASSIGGAQHF. The CDR3, as DNA: TGTGCCAGTAGTATAGGGGGCGCCCAGCATTTT.

The chain recombines TRBV30 with TRBJ1-6, with 9 bases that match TRBD1. The CDR3 consists of 16 residues. V trimming: 5 bases; J trimming: 0 bases; junction bases outside the gene matches: 5. CDR1 is GTSNPN and CDR2 is SVGIG in the germline V gene (reference sequence). In nucleotides, the CDR3 is TGTGCCTGGGGACAGGGGTCGAGCTCCTATAATTCACCCCTCCACTTT. This encodes CAWGQGSSSYNSPLHF.

The genes are TRBV10-2 and TRBJ1-6; D may be TRBD1 (6 bases). The CDR3 runs to 16 residues. The V gene lost 0 bases and the J gene lost 1 base, with 7 bases spanning the gap. From germline, CDR1 is WSHSY and CDR2 SAAADI. DNA of the CDR3: TGCGCCAGCAGTGAGTCGCAGGGGTCCTATAATTCACCCCTCCACTTT. This sequence encodes CASSESQGSYNSPLHF.

V gene TRBV19 combines with J gene TRBJ1-4, with 7 bases fitting TRBD1. J gave up 3 bases and V 3 bases, and 7 bases lay outside the gene matches. CDR3 length equals 16 residues. The V gene's germline CDR1 is LNHDA and CDR2 SQIVND (reference sequence). The CDR3 here is CASSIFAGTANEKLFF. DNA of the CDR3: TGTGCCAGTAGTATTTTCGCCGGGACAGCTAATGAAAAACTGTTTTTT.

The chain combines TRBV28 with TRBJ2-7; 8 positions agree with TRBD1. CDR3 length equals 14 residues. Germline loops: CDR1 MDHEN, CDR2 SYDVKM. Germline trimming cut 7 bases from V and 4 bases from J; bases unmatched to any gene: 9. Written as DNA, the CDR3 is TGTGCCAGCACCCTCGGGACAGGTGCTTACGAGCAGTACTTC. Residues: CASTLGTGAYEQYF.

The chain recombines TRBV29-1 with TRBJ1-2; 7 positions agree with TRBD1. The V gene end was trimmed by 5 bases and the J gene end by 8 bases; junction bases not matched to a gene: 11. The CDR3 is made up of 13 amino acids. Germline assignment: CDR1 SQVTM and CDR2 ANQGSEA. The CDR3 protein is CSVRTGAEWGYTF. The CDR3 DNA follows: TGCAGCGTTCGTACAGGGGCGGAGTGGGGCTACACCTTC. Together with reference TRBV29-1 and TRBJ1-2, the CDR3 gives the full variable domain: SAVISQKPSRDICQRGTSLTIQCQVDSQVTMMFWYRQQPGQSLTLIATANQGSEATYESGFVIDKFPISRPNLTFSTLTVSNMSPEDSSIYLCSVRTGAEWGYTFGSGTRLTVV.

This clone turned up a few times. The J gene is TRBJ1-2, the V gene TRBV30, with D perhaps TRBD1 (6 bases). Trimming removed 3 bases from V and 5 bases from J, with 13 bases in between. The CDR3 runs 13 residues. Germline loops: CDR1 GTSNPN, CDR2 SVGIG (reference sequence). The CDR3 coding sequence is TGTGCCTGGAGGAGGGGGGGACGGTATGGCTACACCTTC. Its protein product is CAWRRGGRYGYTF.

This rearrangement joins TRBV13 to TRBJ2-2; 10 nucleotides match TRBD1. The CDR3 is 18 amino acids. Germline CDR1 is PRHDT and CDR2 is FYEKMQ (reference sequence). V was clipped by 3 bases and J by 6 bases; unmatched bases: 13. The CDR3: CASSFILLGTGVPGELFF. The CDR3 DNA reads as TGTGCCAGCAGCTTCATACTGCTCGGGACAGGGGTCCCCGGGGAGCTGTTTTTT.

CDR3 DNA sequence: TGTGCCAGCAAAGGACAGGGTAGGGAAGCTTTCTTT. This encodes CASKGQGREAFF. The chain recombines TRBV11-2 with TRBJ1-1, with 8 bases fitting TRBD1. CDR1 is SGHAT, CDR2 FQNNGV, per germline. This CDR3 spans 12 amino acids. V lost 7 bases, J lost 8 bases, and 6 bases stayed unmatched.

This CDR3 is CASSEAREGGDTEAFF. The CDR3 DNA is TGTGCCAGCAGTGAAGCGCGGGAAGGTGGGGACACTGAAGCTTTCTTT. V and J are TRBV2 and TRBJ1-1; no clear D gene. Germline CDR1 is SNHLY and CDR2 is FYNNEI. V was trimmed by 0 bases and J by 3 bases, leaving 14 bases between them. The length of the CDR3 is 16 residues.

The chain links TRBV2 to TRBJ2-7; 8 bases are a match to TRBD1. The CDR3 length is 13 residues. Germline CDR1 and CDR2: SNHLY and FYNNEI. V shed 3 bases, J shed 6 bases, and the junction held 4 bases outside the gene matches. CDR3 in DNA: TGTGCCAGCAGTGATCAGGGGGCATCCGAGCAGTACTTC. Translation: CASSDQGASEQYF.

The genes are TRBV19 and TRBJ2-7, with 8 bases identical to TRBD1. With V trimmed by 6 bases and J by 1 base, 8 bases remained unmatched. This CDR3 region has 15 residues. Germline CDR1 is LNHDA and CDR2 is SQIVND (reference sequence). The CDR3 sequence: CASRPGTGSSYEQYF. DNA of the CDR3: TGTGCCAGTAGGCCCGGGACAGGCTCATCCTACGAGCAGTACTTC.

This clone was recorded a few times. J is TRBJ2-1 and V is TRBV6-5, with 7 nucleotides matching TRBD1. Germline V lookup: CDR1 MNHEY, CDR2 SVGAGI. The J segment lost 6 bases and the V segment lost 2 bases, leaving 4 bases of the junction unmatched. The CDR3 length is 14 residues. The DNA of the CDR3 is TGTGCCAGCAGTTACGGGACAGTTTTCAATGAGCAGTTCTTC. As protein: CASSYGTVFNEQFF.

The chain employs TRBV18 and TRBJ1-5, with D possibly being TRBD1 (5 bases). The V end lost 3 bases, the J end lost 2 bases, and 14 bases lay between the germline ends. The CDR3 spans 16 residues. Germline V gives CDR1 KGHSH, CDR2 LQKENI. In DNA, the CDR3 is TGTGCCAGCTCACCCTTTCGGGGGGATGGCAATCAGCCCCAGCATTTT. This translates into CASSPFRGDGNQPQHF.

The rearrangement joins TRBV27 to TRBJ1-2, with D hard to call. The CDR3 consists of 13 residues. Germline values: CDR1 MNHEY, CDR2 SMNVEV (reference sequence). Trimming left V 7 bases short and J 8 bases short, with 17 bases between. This chain's CDR3 is CASTGGGGLGYTF. CDR3 DNA sequence: TGTGCCAGCACCGGAGGAGGCGGGCTCGGCTACACCTTC.